The entry below describes one T cell receptor (beta chain). Its target is not known. Some clones are missing from TCRdb's copy, which holds only in-frame ones; the method was immunoSEQ multiplex PCR. The data contain approximately 83,000 clones, approximately 90% of them singletons. This record comes from a study of T cell responses to AZD1222 COVID-19 vaccine. Overall study results and limits: It was only a handful of AZD1222 recipients who were seropositive at baseline.

J was trimmed by 7 bases and V by 6 bases; bases with no gene match: 6. The CDR3 contains 13 residues. V and J are TRBV12-3 or TRBV12-4 and TRBJ1-2; TRBD1 aligns across 9 bases. The source material was peripheral blood, sampled on day 0 of MenACWY control vaccination. This sequence was found in an adult in good health. In DNA, the CDR3 is TGTGCCAGCAGGGCGACAGGGGGACGTGGCTACACCTTC. Its translation is CASRATGGRGYTF.